Shown below are 18 T cell receptor beta chains from a single sample sequenced in a study of lymphopenia after photon versus proton radiotherapy. Libraries were prepared by immunoSEQ multiplex PCR; TCRdb keeps only in-frame clonotypes and omits some of them. The table includes almost 7,500 clones, roughly 86% detected once. The sequencing used peripheral blood, collected from a patient treated with photon-based radiotherapy. These receptors were collected from a man aged 25-45 years with gastric cancer.

The rearrangement joins TRBV5-1 to TRBJ2-3; maybe TRBD2 (5 bases). CDR1 SGHRS and CDR2 YFSETQ come from the germline V gene. The V gene lost 4 bases and the J gene lost 2 bases, with 11 bases spanning the gap. This CDR3 contains 14 residues. CDR3 residues: CASSEGLLTDTQYF. The CDR3 DNA reads TGCGCCAGCAGCGAAGGACTTCTCACAGATACGCAGTATTTT.

The V and J genes are TRBV6-1 and TRBJ2-2; the D is unclear. Germline V gives CDR1 MNHNS, CDR2 SASEGT. The CDR3 covers 15 residues. V was pared by 7 bases and J by 3 bases, with 15 bases between. The chain's CDR3 is CASNPGLDDTGELFF. CDR3 DNA: TGTGCCAGCAACCCCGGATTGGACGACACCGGGGAGCTGTTTTTT.

The V and J genes are TRBV18 and TRBJ2-5; TRBD1 is a possible D gene (5 bases). The CDR3 totals 14 residues. V lost 4 bases to trimming and J lost 3 bases, with 12 bases between them. Germline CDR1 KGHSH, CDR2 LQKENI. The CDR3 DNA follows: TGTGCCAGCTCACAGACAGATATTAAAGAGACCCAGTACTTC. The encoded protein is CASSQTDIKETQYF.

The rearrangement links TRBV5-4 to TRBJ2-7; 7 bases are shared with TRBD1. The V gene end was trimmed by 4 bases and the J gene end by 3 bases; junction bases not matched to a gene: 7. Germline values: CDR1 SGHNT, CDR2 YYREEE (reference sequence). The CDR3 contains 14 residues. The CDR3 loop is CASSTGTEYYEQYF. CDR3 DNA sequence: TGTGCCAGCAGCACCGGGACAGAGTACTACGAGCAGTACTTC. Combining the CDR3 with reference TRBV5-4 and TRBJ2-7 gives the whole variable domain ETGVTQSPTHLIKTRGQQVTLRCSSQSGHNTVSWYQQALGQGPQFIFQYYREEENGRGNFPPRFSGLQFPNYSSELNVNALELDDSALYLCASSTGTEYYEQYFGPGTRLTVT.

The rearrangement joins TRBV20-1 to TRBJ1-2; D is undetermined. The CDR3 length is 10 residues. Germline lookup yields CDR1 DFQATT and CDR2 SNEGSKA (reference sequence). V lost 5 bases, J lost 6 bases, and 7 bases lay in between. CDR3 bases: TGCAGTGCTGGTAGGGATGGCTACACCTTC. Its translation: CSAGRDGYTF.

The J gene is TRBJ1-1, the V gene TRBV2; D is uncertain. Germline CDR1 and CDR2: SNHLY and FYNNEI. This CDR3 is 12 amino acids long. V was clipped by 4 bases and J by 6 bases, with 9 bases between them. CDR3 sequence reads: CASSVSVAEAFF. CDR3 nucleotides: TGTGCCAGCAGTGTGTCTGTCGCTGAAGCTTTCTTT.

The gene calls are TRBV7-8 and TRBJ1-2, with D unclear. The CDR3 extends over 14 amino acids. Trimming cost V 1 base and J 6 bases, with 12 bases left between them. CDR1 and CDR2 from the germline V gene are SGHVS and FQNEAQ. The CDR3 is CASSLVTGPNGYTF. CDR3 sequence (DNA): TGTGCCAGCAGCTTAGTTACGGGTCCGAATGGCTACACCTTC.

The chain carries TRBV6-1 and TRBJ2-3; D may be TRBD2 (6 bases). Trimming pared 4 bases from V and 3 bases from J, leaving 11 bases between. The CDR3 covers 14 residues. Germline V gene lookup returns CDR1 MNHNS and CDR2 SASEGT. CDR3 amino acids: CASSGGGETDTQYF. CDR3 nucleotides: TGTGCCAGCAGTGGCGGCGGGGAGACAGATACGCAGTATTTT.

The chain carries TRBV7-3 and TRBJ2-2; 9 bases fit TRBD2. Unmatched junction bases numbered 5, after V lost 5 bases and J lost 4 bases. The CDR3 is 15 residues long. Germline CDR1 SGHTA, CDR2 FQGTGA. The CDR3 bases are TGTGCCAGCAGCCTTAGCGGGAGCGGCACCGGGGAGCTGTTTTTT. Protein sequence: CASSLSGSGTGELFF.

This clone was detected only once. The chain couples TRBV5-1 to TRBJ1-5; 7 bases align to TRBD1. The CDR3 is 16 residues long. Looked up from germline, CDR1 is SGHRS and CDR2 is YFSETQ. V was pared by 1 base and J by 4 bases, with 8 bases of the junction left unmatched. The CDR3 sequence: CASSLTGVGDNQPQHF. The CDR3 region has the DNA TGCGCCAGCAGCTTGACAGGGGTGGGGGATAATCAGCCCCAGCATTTT.

A word on this clone: This sample also contains other DNA sequences that code for the same CDR3. The chain uses TRBV7-2 and TRBJ1-5; D perhaps matches TRBD1 (5 bases). Trimming pared 5 bases from V and 1 base from J, leaving 12 bases between. Germline assignment: CDR1 SGHTA and CDR2 FQGNSA. This CDR3 has 15 amino acids. The CDR3 is CASSPGGASNQPQHF. CDR3 DNA sequence: TGTGCCAGCAGCCCTGGAGGGGCCAGCAATCAGCCCCAGCATTTT.

The V gene is TRBV27, the J gene TRBJ1-1, with D uncertain. The CDR3 is 13 amino acids. Germline CDR1 MNHEY, CDR2 SMNVEV (reference sequence). V lost 3 bases and J lost 2, with 7 bases in between. CDR3 DNA: TGTGCCAGCAGTTTGGGGTCTAACACTGAAGCTTTCTTT. Translated, it gives CASSLGSNTEAFF.

This rearrangement joins TRBV19 to TRBJ2-1; 13 nucleotides match TRBD2. The CDR3 is made up of 19 amino acids. V was clipped by 6 bases and J by 6 bases; unmatched bases: 17. Germline lookup yields CDR1 LNHDA and CDR2 SQIVND (reference sequence). CDR3 loop: CASSPGGGTSGILANEQFF. In DNA form, the CDR3 reads TGTGCCAGTAGCCCAGGTGGAGGGACTAGCGGGATCCTTGCCAATGAGCAGTTCTTC. Full variable domain (remainder filled in from reference TRBV19 and TRBJ2-1): DGGITQSPKYLFRKEGQNVTLSCEQNLNHDAMYWYRQDPGQGLRLIYYSQIVNDFQKGDIAEGYSVSREKKESFPLTVTSAQKNPTAFYLCASSPGGGTSGILANEQFFGPGTRLTVL.

The chain uses TRBV27 and TRBJ2-1; D may match TRBD1 or TRBD2 (5 bases each). CDR1 is MNHEY and CDR2 is SMNVEV in the germline V gene (reference sequence). This CDR3 spans 14 amino acids. Trimming pared 1 base from V and 8 bases from J, leaving 12 bases between. In DNA, the CDR3 is TGTGCCAGCAGTTTATTCCGGGGACGGGATGAGCAGTTCTTC. Amino acid sequence: CASSLFRGRDEQFF.

The chain carries TRBV25-1 and TRBJ1-4; unclear D gene. CDR3 length equals 13 residues. The V end lost 5 bases, the J end lost 4 bases, and 8 bases lay between the germline ends. The V gene's germline CDR1 is MGHDK and CDR2 SYGVNS. CDR3 DNA: TGTGCCAGCAGTTGGCGAATTAATGAAAAACTGTTTTTT. It encodes CASSWRINEKLFF.

Only one count was recorded for this clone. DNA of the CDR3: TGTGCCAGTAGTATAGGAGCTAACAATGAGCAGTTCTTC. The encoded protein is CASSIGANNEQFF. This chain uses TRBV19 with TRBJ2-1; D is unresolved. In germline, CDR1 is LNHDA, CDR2 SQIVND (reference sequence). V was pared by 1 base and J by 5 bases, with 6 bases between. The CDR3 contains 13 residues.

This chain joins TRBV6-5 and TRBJ2-3; 7 bases map to TRBD2. CDR3 length: 13 amino acids. Germline V gives CDR1 MNHEY, CDR2 SVGAGI. The junction had 3 bases not matched to a gene; V was cut back by 8 bases and J by 1 base. Here the CDR3 DNA reads TGTGCCAGCCGGGGGAGGGGCACAGATACGCAGTATTTT. This encodes CASRGRGTDTQYF.

This clone appeared once. The chain employs TRBV11-2 and TRBJ1-5; weak D call: TRBD1 (5 bases). CDR3 length equals 17 residues. Germline CDR1 SGHAT, CDR2 FQNNGV. V lost 5 bases and J 1 base, leaving 18 bases between the germline ends. CDR3 sequence reads: CASSAHQGRISNQPQHF. In DNA, the CDR3 is TGTGCCAGCAGCGCCCATCAGGGTCGTATCAGCAATCAGCCCCAGCATTTT.